This T cell receptor beta chain was documented in a study of blood T cell repertoires in COVID-19. Study at large: The samples span acute and convalescent COVID-19 from the United States, Italy and Spain.

Per the study methods: Quantification of nucleated cells was approximated via reference gene primer amplification. TCRdb keeps only in-frame clones here, not all; method: immunoSEQ multiplex PCR. The V and J calls and clone size come from that table; D and trimming were worked out from the DNA. Of nearly 250,000 clones listed, approximately 90% are singletons. Trimming pared 7 bases from V and 6 bases from J, leaving 15 bases between. The CDR3 loop spans 14 amino acids. Looked up from germline, CDR1 is ENHRY and CDR2 is SYGVKD. This clone was seen a handful of times. Cohort placement rested on clinical history that participants reported themselves. Exposed enrollees encountered a COVID-19 case at some point within 2 weeks before study entry.

The chain has TRBV10-3 and TRBJ2-2; tentative D call: TRBD2 (6 bases). The TCR originated in a man over 45 who had been exposed to COVID-19. The sequenced sample consisted of PBMCs or T cells enriched from blood (not recorded which). CDR3 DNA sequence: TGTGCCATCAAGGAGGCTTCGGGGGCCGGGGAGCTGTTTTTT. Protein: CAIKEASGAGELFF.